This T cell receptor beta chain was sequenced in a study of T-cell reconstitution after alpha-beta-depleted transplantation in children. Findings of the study overall: Some patients' high day-60 TCRbeta diversity was attributed to recipient cells surviving conditioning. Reportedly, roughly two months post-transplant, alpha-beta T cells arose from several hundred expanded graft clones. When one year had passed after transplant, most T-cell counts and diversity came from newly produced T cells.

Preparation of the TCRbeta library used unique molecular identifiers. TCRdb reanalysed the PCR reads using MiXCR and keeps one entry per CDR3 protein. The profile shows approximately 32,000 distinct CDR3 sequences, under 8% of them singletons. By share, this clonotype counts as medium-sized. The antigen is unknown. The germline V gene has CDR1 KGHSH and CDR2 LQKENI. Deletions cut 9 bases from V and 4 bases from J, with 12 bases between. There are 12 residues in the CDR3. This clonotype was obtained from a child younger than two who had a stem cell transplant for acute myeloid leukemia, so the T cells may come from the graft donor. Sample: peripheral blood, taken 60 days after TCRalphabeta/CD19-depleted stem cell transplant. The J gene is TRBJ2-5, the V gene TRBV18; unclear D gene. CDR3: CASEALGETQYF. The CDR3 DNA reads as TGTGCCAGTGAGGCGTTGGGAGAGACCCAGTACTTC.